One and the same sample provided the 27 T cell receptor beta chains below, sequenced in a study of identical twins. TCRdb fed the 5' RACE reads into MiXCR, producing one record per CDR3 protein. Of 700,000 or so distinct CDR3 sequences in the sample, 8.6% were seen once. The same specimen was also included in a second study, on yellow fever vaccine responses in identical twins.

Sequencing was performed on PBMCs. The receptor source for this set is a woman aged 18 to 35 in good health.

On this clonotype: One end of the junction does not line up with germline, which may come from a read error. The chain is built from TRBV24-1 and TRBJ2-3; 11 nucleotides agree with TRBD2. The CDR3 has 16 amino acids. Looked up from germline, CDR1 is KGHDR and CDR2 is SFDVKD. The CDR3 sequence: CATGTSGVSGADTRYF. The CDR3 nucleotides read TGTGCCACCGGGACTAGCGGAGTAAGTGGCGCAGATACGCGGTATTTT.

This clonotype showed up just once. This sequence joins TRBV18 and TRBJ2-1; D possibly corresponds to TRBD2 (5 bases). CDR3 length equals 15 residues. The germline V and J ends were trimmed by 2 bases and 0 bases, with 8 bases remaining between them. CDR1 and CDR2 (germline): KGHSH, LQKENI. The CDR3 DNA is TGTGCCAGCTCACCAGCGGCGGGCTCCTACAATGAGCAGTTCTTC. Its protein product is CASSPAAGSYNEQFF.

A few counts support this clonotype. The J gene is TRBJ2-7, the V gene TRBV27; D not certain. V was trimmed by 0 bases and J by 3 bases, leaving 9 bases between them. This CDR3 has 14 amino acids. In germline, CDR1 is MNHEY, CDR2 SMNVEV (reference sequence). This chain's CDR3 is CASSLSKVGYEQYF. The DNA for the CDR3 is TGTGCCAGCAGTTTATCCAAGGTGGGCTACGAGCAGTACTTC.

This clonotype has at least ten counts. The chain links TRBV5-6 to TRBJ2-3; 13 nucleotides match TRBD2. CDR3 length: 16 amino acids. The trim removed 3 bases at V and 1 base at J, leaving 2 bases unmatched. Germline loops: CDR1 SGHDT, CDR2 YYEEEE. CDR3: CASSWGTSGGTDTQYF. The CDR3 DNA follows: TGTGCCAGCAGCTGGGGGACTAGCGGGGGCACAGATACGCAGTATTTT.

The chain uses TRBV7-2 and TRBJ2-3, with unresolved D. In germline, CDR1 is SGHTA, CDR2 FQGNSA. V lost 5 bases and J 0 bases, leaving 9 bases between the germline ends. The CDR3 extends over 14 amino acids. CDR3: CASSVRSSTDTQYF. The CDR3 DNA sequence: TGTGCCAGCAGCGTCAGGAGCAGCACAGATACGCAGTATTTT. The full variable domain, with the rest looked up from reference TRBV7-2 and TRBJ2-3, is GAGVSQSPSNKVTEKGKDVELRCDPISGHTALYWYRQSLGQGLEFLIYFQGNSAPDKSGLPSDRFSAERTGGSVSTLTIQRTQQEDSAVYLCASSVRSSTDTQYFGPGTRLTVL.

This clonotype came up many times. The CDR3 protein is CSPPGENNYGYTF. The CDR3 DNA follows: TGCAGTCCCCCGGGGGAAAATAACTATGGCTACACCTTC. The chain is built from TRBV20-1 and TRBJ1-2, with D perhaps matching TRBD1 (5 bases). Trimming removed 8 bases from V and 1 base from J, with 14 bases in between. Germline V gene sequence: CDR1 DFQATT, CDR2 SNEGSKA (reference sequence). There are 13 residues in the CDR3.

This clonotype was seen a few times. The chain carries TRBV20-1 and TRBJ2-7; D uncertain. Germline CDR1 DFQATT, CDR2 SNEGSKA (reference sequence). Deletions cut 3 bases from V and 5 bases from J, with 20 bases between. There are 15 residues in the CDR3. The CDR3 is CSASRTGSLKHEQYF. In DNA, the CDR3 is TGCAGTGCTAGCAGAACGGGTTCCTTAAAACACGAGCAGTACTTC.

V is TRBV2 and J is TRBJ2-7; D call uncertain. The V end was cut by 6 bases, the J end by 7 bases, with 10 bases between. Germline CDR1 reads SNHLY; CDR2 reads FYNNEI. The CDR3 consists of 11 residues. The DNA of the CDR3 is TGTGCCAGCAGGCAACGCGATGAGCAGTACTTC. This gives the protein CASRQRDEQYF. Full variable domain (outside the CDR3, taken from reference TRBV2 and TRBJ2-7): EPEVTQTPSHQVTQMGQEVILRCVPISNHLYFYWYRQILGQKVEFLVSFYNNEISEKSEIFDDQFSVERPDGSNFTLKIRSTKLEDSAMYFCASRQRDEQYFGPGTRLTVT.

This clonotype has a handful of counts. This chain joins TRBV11-1 and TRBJ2-7; no clear D. Germline values: CDR1 SGHAT, CDR2 FQDESV (reference sequence). The CDR3 has 15 amino acids. Trimming stripped 5 bases from V and 2 bases from J, with 16 bases between. CDR3 sequence (DNA): TGTGCCAGCAGCCGCGGTGACCCCTCGGCCTACGAGCAGTACTTC. This gives the protein CASSRGDPSAYEQYF.

This clonotype was counted at least ten times. The chain has TRBV20-1 and TRBJ2-7, with TRBD2 identical over 14 bases. The CDR3 length is 15 residues. V gave up 6 bases and J gave up 6 bases; unmatched junction bases: 10. CDR1 is DFQATT and CDR2 is SNEGSKA in the germline V gene (reference sequence). CDR3: CSARWGLAGDGEQYF. DNA of the CDR3: TGCAGTGCCCGATGGGGACTAGCGGGAGACGGCGAGCAGTACTTC.

The table lists this clonotype with a few counts. The V call is TRBV6-5, the J call TRBJ1-4, with D unresolved. Germline V gene data show CDR1 as MNHEY and CDR2 as SVGAGI. V lost 2 bases to trimming and J lost 4 bases, with 8 bases between them. The CDR3 length is 14 residues. The CDR3 region is CASSYEAGNEKLFF. The CDR3 DNA reads as TGTGCCAGCAGTTACGAGGCGGGTAATGAAAAACTGTTTTTT.

The V gene is TRBV6-4, the J gene TRBJ2-1; no clear D. CDR1 and CDR2 from the germline V gene are MRHNA and SNTAGT. V was pared by 0 bases and J by 8 bases, with 20 bases between. The CDR3 contains 17 residues. The CDR3, as DNA: TGTGCCAGCAGTGACTCGTCCCGGTACGGTCCGAGCGATGAGCAGTTCTTC. It is translated as CASSDSSRYGPSDEQFF.

This clonotype has a count of ten or more. The J gene is TRBJ2-4, the V gene TRBV12-3 or TRBV12-4; D is possibly TRBD1 (6 bases). The CDR3 consists of 13 residues. V was pared by 5 bases and J by 8 bases, with 13 bases between. The CDR3 loop is CASSEAAGDIQYF. The CDR3 coding sequence is TGTGCCAGCAGTGAGGCCGCAGGGGACATTCAGTACTTC.

This clonotype was counted between two and nine times. The rearrangement links TRBV4-2 to TRBJ2-1; D may be TRBD2 (6 bases). CDR3 length: 15 amino acids. V lost 4 bases, J lost 6 bases, and 16 bases lay in between. From germline, CDR1 is LGHNA and CDR2 YNFKEQ. Here the CDR3 reads CASSPRLVSPNEQFF. The DNA for the CDR3 is TGTGCCAGCAGCCCCAGACTAGTATCCCCCAATGAGCAGTTCTTC.

The rearrangement joins TRBV6-1 to TRBJ2-2; TRBD2 aligns across 10 bases. Trimming took 0 bases from V and 4 from J; bases not matched to a gene: 5. CDR1 is MNHNS, CDR2 SASEGT, per germline. This CDR3 has 17 residues. The CDR3 DNA is TGTGCCAGCAGTGAAGCGCAACTAGCGGGGCCCACCGGGGAGCTGTTTTTT. It codes for CASSEAQLAGPTGELFF.

The chain recombines TRBV19 with TRBJ2-6, with D unresolved. V shed 8 bases and J shed 9 bases, with 17 bases lying between them. Looked up from germline, CDR1 is LNHDA and CDR2 is SQIVND (reference sequence). This CDR3 region has 14 residues. CDR3 amino acids: CASRKSIVNNVLTF. CDR3 nucleotide sequence: TGTGCCAGTCGAAAGTCCATCGTAAACAACGTCCTGACTTTC.

This clonotype was observed many times. The rearrangement joins TRBV20-1 to TRBJ1-1; unclear D gene. Trimming removed 0 bases at V and 6 bases at J, with 17 bases between. The length of the CDR3 is 15 residues. Per germline, CDR1 DFQATT and CDR2 SNEGSKA (reference sequence). CDR3: CSARDSFAGFSEAFF. The CDR3 DNA is TGCAGTGCTAGAGATTCCTTTGCTGGGTTTTCTGAAGCTTTCTTT.

This clonotype was counted a few times. This chain uses TRBV10-3 with TRBJ2-2; no clear D gene. The CDR3 consists of 12 residues. Germline values: CDR1 ENHRY, CDR2 SYGVKD. V lost 10 bases, J lost 1 base, and 7 bases lay in between. The CDR3 sequence is CATELNTGELFF. The CDR3 coding sequence is TGTGCCACCGAGTTGAACACCGGGGAGCTGTTTTTT.

The J gene is TRBJ2-3, the V gene TRBV10-3, with D possibly TRBD1 on 5 matching bases. Looked up from germline, CDR1 is ENHRY and CDR2 is SYGVKD. The CDR3 length is 14 residues. The ends were cut back, 8 bases at V and 0 bases at J, with 12 bases in the middle. The CDR3 DNA reads TGTGCCATCGGCCCTGGGGCGAGCACAGATACGCAGTATTTT. Translation gives CAIGPGASTDTQYF.

This clonotype was counted between two and nine times. The chain joins TRBV18 to TRBJ2-6, with D possibly TRBD1 on 6 matching bases. The CDR3 totals 19 residues. Germline CDR1 and CDR2: KGHSH and LQKENI. Trimming cost V 1 base and J 0 bases, with 16 bases left between them. The CDR3 nucleotides read TGTGCCAGCTCACCACTCGGTGTGGACAGTAGCTCTGGGGCCAACGTCCTGACTTTC. Translated: CASSPLGVDSSSGANVLTF.

The chain carries TRBV5-6 and TRBJ2-3; D might be TRBD1 or TRBD2, each matching 5 bases. The CDR3 loop spans 15 amino acids. V lost 5 bases and J lost 2, with 15 bases in between. Germline lookup yields CDR1 SGHDT and CDR2 YYEEEE. CDR3 in amino acids: CASRLLGETTDTQYF. CDR3 nucleotides: TGTGCCAGCAGACTCCTGGGGGAGACCACAGATACGCAGTATTTT.

The chain links TRBV20-1 to TRBJ2-3, with a weak D call TRBD2 (5 bases). Trimming removed 6 bases from V and 3 bases from J, with 16 bases in between. Germline CDR1 DFQATT, CDR2 SNEGSKA (reference sequence). This CDR3 has 14 amino acids. The CDR3 coding sequence is TGCAGTGCAAAACTAGTCGGCGTAACAGATACGCAGTATTTT. Amino acid sequence: CSAKLVGVTDTQYF.

This clonotype was seen at least ten times. This chain connects TRBV7-2 to TRBJ1-2; 7 bases agree with TRBD1. The CDR3 loop spans 15 amino acids. J gave up 2 bases and V 1 base, and 4 bases lay outside the gene matches. The germline V gene has CDR1 SGHTA and CDR2 FQGNSA. The CDR3 DNA reads TGTGCCAGCAGCTTAGGTGACAGGGCGAACTATGGCTACACCTTC. Protein product: CASSLGDRANYGYTF.

This clonotype occurred a few times. The chain is built from TRBV20-1 and TRBJ2-6; D not resolved. Per the germline V gene, CDR1 is DFQATT and CDR2 is SNEGSKA (reference sequence). V was pared by 3 bases and J by 1 base, with 7 bases between. The length of the CDR3 is 14 residues. CDR3 sequence: CSASIGSGANVLTF. The CDR3, as DNA: TGCAGTGCTAGTATCGGATCTGGGGCCAACGTCCTGACTTTC.

This clonotype was detected ten times or more. The V and J genes are TRBV11-2 and TRBJ2-1; 7 nucleotides line up with TRBD2. Germline V gene data show CDR1 as SGHAT and CDR2 as FQNNGV. The V gene end was trimmed by 1 base and the J gene end by 3 bases; junction bases not matched to a gene: 0. This CDR3 is 14 amino acids long. The CDR3 reads CASSLGTSYNEQFF. Written as DNA, the CDR3 is TGTGCCAGCAGCTTAGGGACTAGCTACAATGAGCAGTTCTTC.

CDR3 nucleotides: TGTGCCAGCAGCGGTCGGGACACCGCGATGGAAAGTCAGTACTTC. Protein product: CASSGRDTAMESQYF. The gene calls are TRBV4-2 and TRBJ2-4, with D maybe TRBD1 (6 bases). The CDR3 runs to 15 residues. The V gene lost 5 bases and the J gene lost 12 bases, with 23 bases spanning the gap. Germline CDR1 is LGHNA and CDR2 is YNFKEQ.

The gene calls are TRBV20-1 and TRBJ2-5; 7 nucleotides align to TRBD1. The germline CDR1 and CDR2 sequences are DFQATT and SNEGSKA (reference sequence). The length of the CDR3 is 15 residues. Trimming cost V 6 bases and J 5 bases; bases outside gene matches: 15. The CDR3 DNA follows: TGCAGTGCCAGGTCGGGACAGTCATACCGGGAGACCCAGTACTTC. Translated: CSARSGQSYRETQYF.